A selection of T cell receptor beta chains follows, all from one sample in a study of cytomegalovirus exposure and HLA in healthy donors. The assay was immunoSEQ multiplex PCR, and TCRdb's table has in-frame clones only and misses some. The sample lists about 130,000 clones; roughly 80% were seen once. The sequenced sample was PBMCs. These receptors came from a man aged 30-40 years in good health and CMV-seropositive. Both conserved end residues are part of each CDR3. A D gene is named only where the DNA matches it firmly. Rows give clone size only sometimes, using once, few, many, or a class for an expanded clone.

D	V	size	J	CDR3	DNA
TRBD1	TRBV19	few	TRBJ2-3	CASSKQGRSSTDTQYF	TGTGCCAGTAGTAAACAGGGGCGGAGTAGCACAGATACGCAGTATTTT
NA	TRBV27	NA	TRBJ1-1	CASSLSGGEVVGAFF	TGTGCCAGCAGTTTATCGGGAGGGGAGGTAGTTGGAGCTTTCTTT
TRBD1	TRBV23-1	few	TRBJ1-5	CASSQFPVRDRGISNQPQHF	TGCGCCAGCAGTCAATTCCCCGTACGCGACAGGGGGATCAGCAATCAGCCCCAGCATTTT
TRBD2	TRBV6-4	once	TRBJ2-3	CASSDGTSGGVKDTQYF	TGTGCCAGCAGTGACGGGACTAGCGGGGGGGTCAAAGATACGCAGTATTTT
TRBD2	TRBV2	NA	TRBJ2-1	CASSAPQRGYNEQFF	TGTGCCAGCAGCGCCCCACAGCGGGGGTACAATGAGCAGTTCTTC
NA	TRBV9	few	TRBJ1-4	CASSYDGSTNEKLFF	TGTGCCAGCAGCTACGACGGGAGTACTAATGAAAAACTGTTTTTT
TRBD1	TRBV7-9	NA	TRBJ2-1	CASSDTGQGNEQFF	TGTGCCAGCAGTGATACGGGACAGGGGAACGAGCAGTTCTTC
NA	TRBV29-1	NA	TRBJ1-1	CSVRLPLMNTEAFF	TGCAGCGTCAGACTCCCTCTTATGAACACTGAAGCTTTCTTT
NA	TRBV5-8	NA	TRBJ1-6	CASSLSRPLHF	TGTGCCAGCAGCCTCAGCAGGCCCCTCCACTTT
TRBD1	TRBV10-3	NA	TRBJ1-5	CAISEGQGHGNQPQHF	TGTGCCATCAGTGAGGGACAGGGCCATGGCAATCAGCCCCAGCATTTT
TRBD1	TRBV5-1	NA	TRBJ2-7	CASSPTQDRGYEQYF	TGCGCCAGCAGCCCCACACAGGACAGGGGTTACGAGCAGTACTTC
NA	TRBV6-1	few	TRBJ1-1	CASSEKGRVRAFF	TGTGCCAGCAGTGAAAAGGGCAGGGTACGAGCTTTCTTT
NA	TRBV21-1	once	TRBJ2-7	CASSKKGFRAYEQYF	TGTGCCAGCAGCAAAAAGGGGTTTCGAGCCTACGAGCAGTACTTC
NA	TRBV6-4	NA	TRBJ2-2	CASSDKGIGELFF	TGTGCCAGCAGTGACAAGGGGATCGGGGAGCTGTTTTTT
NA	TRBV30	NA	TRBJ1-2	CAWTGTNFYGYTF	TGTGCCTGGACCGGGACAAACTTCTATGGCTACACCTTC
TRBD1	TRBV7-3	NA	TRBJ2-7	CASSVTGGEQYF	TGTGCCAGCAGCGTGACAGGGGGCGAGCAGTACTTC
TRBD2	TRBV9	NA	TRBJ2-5	CASSVGPGRGGWETQYF	TGTGCCAGCAGCGTAGGGCCCGGTCGGGGGGGATGGGAGACCCAGTACTTC
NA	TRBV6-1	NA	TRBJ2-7	CASSVDRSSYEQYF	TGTGCCAGCAGTGTGGACAGATCCTCCTACGAGCAGTACTTC
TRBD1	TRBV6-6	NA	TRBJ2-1	CASGELGDRGVNEQFF	TGTGCCAGCGGAGAATTGGGGGACAGGGGGGTCAATGAGCAGTTCTTC
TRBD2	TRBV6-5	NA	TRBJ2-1	CASSYLSGGVGNEQFF	TGTGCCAGCAGTTACCTGAGCGGGGGGGTCGGCAATGAGCAGTTCTTC
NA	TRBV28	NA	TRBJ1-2	CASSSQGRGYGYTF	TGTGCCAGCAGTTCTCAGGGGAGAGGCTATGGCTACACCTTC
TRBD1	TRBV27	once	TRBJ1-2	CASSPRTGNYGYTF	TGTGCCAGCAGCCCCCGGACAGGGAACTATGGCTACACCTTC
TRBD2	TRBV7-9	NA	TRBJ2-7	CASSFSRGSSYEQYF	TGTGCCAGCAGCTTTTCGCGGGGGAGCTCCTACGAGCAGTACTTC
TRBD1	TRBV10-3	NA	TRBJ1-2	CAISEMAGQGGGYGYTF	TGTGCCATCAGTGAGATGGCGGGACAGGGTGGAGGCTATGGCTACACCTTC
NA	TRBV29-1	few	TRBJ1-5	CSVGREVNQPQHF	TGCAGCGTTGGCAGGGAGGTGAATCAGCCCCAGCATTTT
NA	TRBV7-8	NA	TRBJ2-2	CASSLASSGELFF	TGTGCCAGCAGCTTAGCGTCTTCCGGGGAGCTGTTTTTT
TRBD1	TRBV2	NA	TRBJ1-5	CASSQDRAGQPQHF	TGTGCCAGCAGTCAGGACAGGGCTGGTCAGCCCCAGCATTTT
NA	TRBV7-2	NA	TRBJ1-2	CASSFGHALGYTF	TGTGCCAGCAGCTTTGGACACGCGTTGGGCTACACCTTC
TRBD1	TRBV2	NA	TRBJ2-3	CAITLRDRETDTQYF	TGTGCCATTACACTCCGGGACAGGGAAACAGATACGCAGTATTTT
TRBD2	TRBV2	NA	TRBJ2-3	CASSEDNLAGGPTDTQYF	TGTGCCAGCAGTGAAGACAATCTAGCGGGGGGGCCCACAGATACGCAGTATTTT
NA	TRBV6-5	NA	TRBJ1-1	CASSYSQGTEAFF	TGTGCCAGCAGTTACTCACAGGGCACTGAAGCTTTCTTT
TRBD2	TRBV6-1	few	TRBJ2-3	CASSARGAGGLTQYF	TGTGCCAGCAGTGCCCGGGGAGCGGGGGGGTTGACGCAGTATTTT
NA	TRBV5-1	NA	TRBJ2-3	CASSLDGHQTDTQYF	TGCGCCAGCAGCTTGGATGGCCACCAAACAGATACGCAGTATTTT
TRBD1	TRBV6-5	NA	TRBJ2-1	CASSRDRDNEQFF	TGTGCCAGCAGTAGGGACAGGGATAATGAGCAGTTCTTC
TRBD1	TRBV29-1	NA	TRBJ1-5	CSVGQGIDQPQHF	TGCAGCGTTGGACAGGGGATTGATCAGCCCCAGCATTTT
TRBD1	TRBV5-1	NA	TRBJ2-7	CASSDTGTGLYEQYF	TGCGCCAGCAGCGATACCGGGACAGGGCTCTACGAGCAGTACTTC
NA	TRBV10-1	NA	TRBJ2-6	CASSETLPGVYSGANGLTF	TGCGCCAGCAGTGAGACCCTTCCGGGGGTTTACTCTGGGGCCAACGGCCTGACTTTC
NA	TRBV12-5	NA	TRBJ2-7	CASGQTYDSPYEQYF	TGTGCTAGTGGTCAAACTTACGACTCCCCCTACGAGCAGTACTTC
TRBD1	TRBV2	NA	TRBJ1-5	CAKPFQSQRTGHNQPQHF	TGTGCCAAACCCTTCCAGTCCCAGCGGACAGGGCATAATCAGCCCCAGCATTTT
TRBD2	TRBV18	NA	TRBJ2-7	CASSPSAGGSYEQYF	TGTGCCAGCTCCCCTTCGGCGGGGGGATCCTACGAGCAGTACTTC
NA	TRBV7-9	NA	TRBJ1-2	CASSARDTPNYGYTF	TGTGCCAGCAGCGCCCGGGACACTCCTAACTATGGCTACACCTTC
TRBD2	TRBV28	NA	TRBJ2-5	CASSFAGGQETQYF	TGTGCCAGCAGTTTTGCGGGGGGCCAAGAGACCCAGTACTTC
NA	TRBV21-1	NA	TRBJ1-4	CASRQECNEKLFF	TGTGCCAGCCGACAGGAATGTAATGAAAAACTGTTTTTT
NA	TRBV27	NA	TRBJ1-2	CASSTRGGSYGYTF	TGTGCCAGCAGTACCCGAGGGGGTAGCTATGGCTACACCTTC
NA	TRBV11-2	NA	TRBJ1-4	CASSLSGQGATNEKLFF	TGTGCCAGCAGCTTATCGGGACAAGGTGCAACTAATGAAAAACTGTTTTTT